These 19 T cell receptor beta chains share one sample of origin, sequenced in a study of memory CD4+ T cells and cytomegalovirus serostatus. Single viable CD3+CD4+CD8-CD45RO+ cells were sorted as the memory CD4+ T cells. Only in-frame clones appear in the TCRdb table, and some are missing; sequencing was by immunoSEQ multiplex PCR. The table records 45,000 to 60,000 clones, about 78% of them present only once. Specimen: memory CD4+ T cells from blood. Every receptor here comes from an adult in good health and CMV-seronegative.

The chain is built from TRBV12-5 and TRBJ2-7; 10 positions agree with TRBD1. Germline V lookup: CDR1 LGHNT, CDR2 FRNRAP. Losses at the gene ends were 6 bases for V and 7 bases for J; bases not matched to a gene: 6. The CDR3 consists of 13 residues. CDR3 DNA: TGTGCTAGTGGGACAGGGGGCAGGTGGGAGCAGTACTTC. This codes for CASGTGGRWEQYF.

V usage is TRBV30 and J usage is TRBJ2-3; D gene uncertain. The CDR3 length is 13 residues. CDR1 and CDR2 (germline): GTSNPN, SVGIG (reference sequence). Between the trimmed V and J ends, which lost 2 bases and 2 bases, there was a span of 8 bases. Here the CDR3 DNA reads TGTGCCTGGAGTCGGCAGACCACAGATACGCAGTATTTT. It specifies CAWSRQTTDTQYF.

Here the CDR3 DNA reads TGTGCCAGCACCGACAGGGGCAGGGGCATTCAGTACTTC. Amino acids: CASTDRGRGIQYF. The rearrangement uses TRBV6-5 and TRBJ2-4; TRBD1 matches at 8 bases. This CDR3 region has 13 residues. CDR1 and CDR2 (germline): MNHEY, SVGAGI. After removal of 7 bases from V and 9 bases from J, the junction contained 8 bases not matched to a gene.

CDR3 sequence (DNA): TGTGCCTGGGGCGTAGGCTCTGGAAACACCATATATTTT. This translates into CAWGVGSGNTIYF. V and J are TRBV30 and TRBJ1-3; the D is unclear. Germline CDR1 GTSNPN, CDR2 SVGIG (reference sequence). CDR3 length equals 13 residues. Deletions cut 5 bases from V and 0 bases from J, with 8 bases between.

The genes are TRBV27 and TRBJ2-2; 14 positions match TRBD2. The CDR3 spans 17 residues. V was pared by 4 bases and J by 6 bases, with 7 bases of the junction left unmatched. Germline V CDR1 and CDR2: MNHEY, SMNVEV (reference sequence). CDR3 region: CASSSTSGRGTAGELFF. CDR3 in DNA: TGTGCCAGCAGTTCGACTAGCGGGAGGGGTACAGCCGGGGAGCTGTTTTTT.

The rearrangement joins TRBV6-6 to TRBJ1-4; 8 bases are shared with TRBD1. CDR3 length: 14 amino acids. Germline assignment: CDR1 MNHNY and CDR2 SVGAGI (reference sequence). The V gene end was trimmed by 7 bases and the J gene end by 11 bases; junction bases not matched to a gene: 12. The CDR3 protein is CASTEDRVAWKLFF. Written as DNA, the CDR3 is TGTGCCAGCACCGAGGACAGGGTGGCCTGGAAACTGTTTTTT.

V and J are TRBV7-2 and TRBJ1-2; D possibly corresponds to TRBD1 (6 bases). The CDR3 consists of 13 residues. The V end was cut by 4 bases, the J end by 4 bases, with 10 bases between. CDR1 and CDR2 from the germline V gene are SGHTA and FQGNSA. In DNA, the CDR3 is TGTGCCAGCAGCTCACAGGGTCCCTATGGCTACACCTTC. Encoded protein: CASSSQGPYGYTF.

The chain links TRBV10-2 to TRBJ2-2; 10 bases are shared with TRBD2. The CDR3 is made up of 17 amino acids. Germline V gene sequence: CDR1 WSHSY, CDR2 SAAADI. Trimming removed 4 bases from V and 6 bases from J; junction bases left unmatched: 11. DNA for the CDR3: TGCGCCAGCAGTGCTAAGAAACTAGCGGGGAGGGCCGGGGAGCTGTTTTTT. It codes for CASSAKKLAGRAGELFF.

The chain recombines TRBV7-9 with TRBJ1-5; D may be TRBD1 (6 bases). CDR1 and CDR2 (germline): SEHNR, FQNEAQ (reference sequence). Trimming stripped 1 base from V and 6 bases from J, with 10 bases between. This CDR3 is built from 14 residues. The CDR3 nucleotides are TGTGCCAGCAGCTTAGACGGGGGGCTTCAGCCCCAGCATTTT. Translated: CASSLDGGLQPQHF.

On this clone: Its ends do not fully match the called genes, so a read error is possible. The genes are TRBV7-7 and TRBJ2-5; 9 bases fit TRBD1. The length of the CDR3 is 14 residues. Germline values: CDR1 SSHAT, CDR2 FNYEAQ (reference sequence). In DNA, the CDR3 is TGTGCTAGCAGTTCTGACAGGGGGATGGAGACCCAGTACTTC. It codes for CASSSDRGMETQYF.

The rearrangement uses TRBV5-1 and TRBJ2-6, with a possible D match to TRBD2 (5 bases). Trimming took 0 bases from V and 4 from J, leaving 11 bases between them. This CDR3 has 16 amino acids. CDR1 and CDR2 from the germline V gene are SGHRS and YFSETQ. CDR3 coding DNA: TGCGCCAGCAGCTTGGCCGAGACTACAGGGGCCAACGTCCTGACTTTC. Protein sequence: CASSLAETTGANVLTF.

Comments on this clone: The sample carries other DNA sequences with the same CDR3. This sequence joins TRBV28 and TRBJ2-7; TRBD2 is a possible D gene (6 bases). This CDR3 region has 13 residues. The germline V gene encodes CDR1 MDHEN and CDR2 SYDVKM. V gave up 6 bases and J gave up 0 bases, with 9 bases separating them. CDR3 loop: CASRSTSSYEQYF. CDR3 DNA sequence: TGTGCCAGCAGGTCGACTAGCTCCTACGAGCAGTACTTC.

The rearrangement joins TRBV2 to TRBJ2-1, with D possibly being TRBD2 (6 bases). With 4 bases removed from V and 0 bases from J, the gap between germline ends came to 10 bases. The germline CDR1 and CDR2 sequences are SNHLY and FYNNEI. The CDR3 has 15 residues. The CDR3 spells CASSVIGSSYNEQFF. The CDR3 bases are TGTGCCAGCAGTGTCATCGGGAGCTCCTACAATGAGCAGTTCTTC.

This chain links TRBV19 with TRBJ2-1; D is uncertain. Germline lookup yields CDR1 LNHDA and CDR2 SQIVND (reference sequence). CDR3 length: 15 residues. Between the trimmed V and J ends, which lost 3 bases and 1 base, there was a span of 10 bases. This CDR3 reads CASSMYTGSYNEQFF. The CDR3 DNA reads TGTGCCAGTAGTATGTACACTGGGTCCTACAATGAGCAGTTCTTC.

The chain uses TRBV14 and TRBJ1-2; D is perhaps TRBD1 (5 bases). Per the germline V gene, CDR1 is SGHDN and CDR2 is FVKESK. The CDR3 has 15 amino acids. V lost 2 bases and J 2 bases, leaving 12 bases between the germline ends. Here the CDR3 reads CASSQSGAVNYGYTF. The DNA for the CDR3 is TGTGCCAGCAGCCAATCCGGGGCGGTAAACTATGGCTACACCTTC.

V and J are TRBV29-1 and TRBJ2-1, with D hard to call. The germline gives CDR1 SQVTM, CDR2 ANQGSEA. Between the trimmed V and J ends, which lost 5 bases and 7 bases, there was a span of 3 bases. The CDR3 covers 9 residues. CDR3 region: CSVKNEQFF. The CDR3 bases are TGCAGCGTTAAAAATGAGCAGTTCTTC.

V is TRBV6-1 and J is TRBJ2-7; 9 nucleotides line up with TRBD2. From germline, CDR1 is MNHNS and CDR2 SASEGT. The J segment lost 3 bases and the V segment lost 0 bases, leaving 3 bases of the junction unmatched. This CDR3 contains 15 residues. DNA for the CDR3: TGTGCCAGCAGTGAAGCTAGCGGGAGTTTCTACGAGCAGTACTTC. It codes for CASSEASGSFYEQYF.

The V call is TRBV30, the J call TRBJ1-1; possibly TRBD1 for D (5 bases). Per germline, CDR1 GTSNPN and CDR2 SVGIG (reference sequence). The CDR3 loop spans 12 amino acids. The ends were cut back, 5 bases at V and 5 bases at J, with 12 bases in the middle. CDR3 nucleotide sequence: TGTGCCTGGGGCTCGGGGGGGACTGAAGCTTTCTTT. This codes for CAWGSGGTEAFF. The full variable domain, with the rest looked up from reference TRBV30 and TRBJ1-1, is SQTIHQWPATLVQPVGSPLSLECTVEGTSNPNLYWYRQAAGRGLQLLFYSVGIGQISSEVPQNLSASRPQDRQFILSSKKLLLSDSGFYLCAWGSGGTEAFFGQGTRLTVV.

The CDR3 DNA sequence: TGTGCCAGCAGCGTGGGGGTCGGAGAGCAGTACTTC. It is translated as CASSVGVGEQYF. The rearrangement joins TRBV9 to TRBJ2-7; perhaps D is TRBD1 or TRBD2 (5 bases each). The V end lost 2 bases, the J end lost 7 bases, and 10 bases lay between the germline ends. The CDR3 runs 12 residues. The germline V gene has CDR1 SGDLS and CDR2 YYNGEE.